The 6 T cell receptor beta chains given below trace back to one sample, sequenced in a study of early T cells in non-severe SARS-CoV-2 infection. TCRdb reanalysed the 5' RACE reads using MiXCR and keeps one entry per CDR3 protein. The sample includes roughly 100,000 distinct CDR3 sequences, around 12% of them seen just once. Sequenced sample: whole blood. All receptors come from an adult who was a healthcare worker with PCR-confirmed SARS-CoV-2 infection or an uninfected control (not recorded which).

This sequence joins TRBV5-5 and TRBJ2-3, with 7 positions matching TRBD1. The CDR3 consists of 14 residues. Per germline, CDR1 SGHKS and CDR2 YYEKEE (reference sequence). The V gene end was trimmed by 4 bases and the J gene end by 3 bases; junction bases not matched to a gene: 5. CDR3 protein: CASSQGQLTDTQYF. In nucleotides, the CDR3 is TGTGCCAGCAGCCAGGGACAGTTAACAGATACGCAGTATTTT.

Ten or more counts support this clonotype. The chain combines TRBV9 with TRBJ2-1; maybe TRBD2 (6 bases). The CDR3 is made up of 12 amino acids. In germline, CDR1 is SGDLS, CDR2 YYNGEE. Trimming cost V 0 bases and J 8 bases, with 6 bases left between them. CDR3 loop: CASSVAGDEQFF. For the CDR3, the DNA is TGTGCCAGCAGCGTAGCGGGGGATGAGCAGTTCTTC.

There are many counts of this clonotype. V and J are TRBV12-3 or TRBV12-4 and TRBJ2-7, with no clear D. CDR3 length: 12 amino acids. V was trimmed by 7 bases and J by 5 bases, leaving 12 bases between them. CDR3 DNA: TGTGCCAGCATGGCAACAAGGGACGAGCAGTACTTC. It yields the protein CASMATRDEQYF.

This clonotype came up a few times. This chain links TRBV4-1 with TRBJ2-7, with D possibly matching TRBD2 (5 bases). This CDR3 is built from 14 residues. V was clipped by 3 bases and J by 0 bases, with 9 bases between them. Looked up from germline, CDR1 is MGHRA and CDR2 is YSYEKL. The chain's CDR3 is CASSQAGLSYEQYF. CDR3 coding DNA: TGCGCCAGCAGCCAGGCGGGTCTCTCCTACGAGCAGTACTTC.

This clonotype was detected ten times or more. The chain joins TRBV6-6 to TRBJ1-3, with D perhaps matching TRBD1 (5 bases). CDR3 length equals 15 residues. The V end lost 5 bases, the J end lost 2 bases, and 13 bases lay between the germline ends. Germline V gives CDR1 MNHNY, CDR2 SVGAGI (reference sequence). CDR3 nucleotides: TGTGCCAGCAGTAGGGGAGAGGCAACTGGAAACACCATATATTTT. As protein: CASSRGEATGNTIYF.

This clonotype was seen many times. The gene calls are TRBV20-1 and TRBJ2-1; no clear D gene. The CDR3 contains 13 residues. From germline, CDR1 is DFQATT and CDR2 SNEGSKA (reference sequence). The ends were cut back, 6 bases at V and 9 bases at J, with 18 bases in the middle. The CDR3 region is CSARPPRVGEQFF. The CDR3 DNA follows: TGCAGTGCCCGACCTCCACGGGTCGGTGAGCAGTTCTTC.